This TCR beta chain was sequenced in a study of blood T cell repertoires in COVID-19 (TCRdb year 2020). Regarding the research as a whole: Samples covering the acute and convalescent phases of COVID-19 were provided by collaborators in the United States, Italy and Spain. The prospective study material was composed of cDNA or gDNA derived from T cells, B-cell-depleted T cells, or PBMCs. Deeply sampled blood TCRbeta repertoires from subjects exposed to, actively infected with, or recovered from COVID-19 were included in the dataset. A freely available public database, intended as a resource for researchers studying the immune response to SARS-CoV-2, is where the repertoires were released. The samples were drawn from two sources: the first 160 participants of the ongoing ImmuneRACE study, and about 1,300 subjects contributed by 6 global collaborators. The sample metadata nearly always contained a de-identified subject ID, COVID-19 status, age in years and sex. Where available, HLA class I and class II types were obtained from metadata supplied by the sample provider rather than from assay-based typing. The research as a whole found: How much clinical and demographic metadata was included differed by source and by participant, and the metadata was provided uncurated.

Relative to germline, V is 0 bases shorter and J is 5 bases shorter, with 2 bases between their ends. From the germline V gene (reference sequence), CDR1 is LNHNV and CDR2 is YYDKDF. The CDR3 has 12 amino acids, counting the end cysteine and phenylalanine. Only CDR3 DNA is held: 36 bases, read in frame from base 1. TCRbeta CDR3 regions were amplified from genomic DNA using the immunoSEQ Assay, a bias-controlled multiplex PCR. From the authors' description of their analysis: The number of nucleated cells in each sample was estimated by amplification of reference gene primers within the assay. To quantify the absolute abundance of each unique TCRbeta CDR3 rearrangement, sequence reads were collapsed and filtered. For each sample, productive Simpson clonality was calculated as the square root of Simpson's diversity index over productive rearrangements. TCRdb took over this immuneACCESS table, retaining in-frame rearrangements with V and J assigned. Such tables are incomplete; in checked studies, under half of the missing clones stem from an unresolved V gene, and the remainder is unexplained. The V and J calls and clone size come from that table; D and trimming were worked out from the DNA. A total of roughly 120,000 clones appear in this sample, 84% of them only once. 6.5% to 8% of the sample is held by the ten biggest clonotypes.

Collaborating institutions collected whole blood in K2EDTA tubes following their own protocols. For TCRbeta analysis, collaborator samples were shipped as frozen whole blood, as isolated PBMCs, or as DNA extracted from either sample type. In regard to this clone: It lacks a known antigen. No clone much larger than this one lies a single base away; base qualities are absent.

This receptor was taken from a woman aged 45-60 years with acute or convalescent COVID-19. Sequencing was carried out using peripheral blood. The rearrangement combines TRBV15 with TRBJ1-3; the D gene cannot be resolved reliably. The nucleotide sequence is given as TGTGCCACCAGCAGAGATAGAAACACCATATATTTT. The encoded protein is CATSRDRNTIYF.